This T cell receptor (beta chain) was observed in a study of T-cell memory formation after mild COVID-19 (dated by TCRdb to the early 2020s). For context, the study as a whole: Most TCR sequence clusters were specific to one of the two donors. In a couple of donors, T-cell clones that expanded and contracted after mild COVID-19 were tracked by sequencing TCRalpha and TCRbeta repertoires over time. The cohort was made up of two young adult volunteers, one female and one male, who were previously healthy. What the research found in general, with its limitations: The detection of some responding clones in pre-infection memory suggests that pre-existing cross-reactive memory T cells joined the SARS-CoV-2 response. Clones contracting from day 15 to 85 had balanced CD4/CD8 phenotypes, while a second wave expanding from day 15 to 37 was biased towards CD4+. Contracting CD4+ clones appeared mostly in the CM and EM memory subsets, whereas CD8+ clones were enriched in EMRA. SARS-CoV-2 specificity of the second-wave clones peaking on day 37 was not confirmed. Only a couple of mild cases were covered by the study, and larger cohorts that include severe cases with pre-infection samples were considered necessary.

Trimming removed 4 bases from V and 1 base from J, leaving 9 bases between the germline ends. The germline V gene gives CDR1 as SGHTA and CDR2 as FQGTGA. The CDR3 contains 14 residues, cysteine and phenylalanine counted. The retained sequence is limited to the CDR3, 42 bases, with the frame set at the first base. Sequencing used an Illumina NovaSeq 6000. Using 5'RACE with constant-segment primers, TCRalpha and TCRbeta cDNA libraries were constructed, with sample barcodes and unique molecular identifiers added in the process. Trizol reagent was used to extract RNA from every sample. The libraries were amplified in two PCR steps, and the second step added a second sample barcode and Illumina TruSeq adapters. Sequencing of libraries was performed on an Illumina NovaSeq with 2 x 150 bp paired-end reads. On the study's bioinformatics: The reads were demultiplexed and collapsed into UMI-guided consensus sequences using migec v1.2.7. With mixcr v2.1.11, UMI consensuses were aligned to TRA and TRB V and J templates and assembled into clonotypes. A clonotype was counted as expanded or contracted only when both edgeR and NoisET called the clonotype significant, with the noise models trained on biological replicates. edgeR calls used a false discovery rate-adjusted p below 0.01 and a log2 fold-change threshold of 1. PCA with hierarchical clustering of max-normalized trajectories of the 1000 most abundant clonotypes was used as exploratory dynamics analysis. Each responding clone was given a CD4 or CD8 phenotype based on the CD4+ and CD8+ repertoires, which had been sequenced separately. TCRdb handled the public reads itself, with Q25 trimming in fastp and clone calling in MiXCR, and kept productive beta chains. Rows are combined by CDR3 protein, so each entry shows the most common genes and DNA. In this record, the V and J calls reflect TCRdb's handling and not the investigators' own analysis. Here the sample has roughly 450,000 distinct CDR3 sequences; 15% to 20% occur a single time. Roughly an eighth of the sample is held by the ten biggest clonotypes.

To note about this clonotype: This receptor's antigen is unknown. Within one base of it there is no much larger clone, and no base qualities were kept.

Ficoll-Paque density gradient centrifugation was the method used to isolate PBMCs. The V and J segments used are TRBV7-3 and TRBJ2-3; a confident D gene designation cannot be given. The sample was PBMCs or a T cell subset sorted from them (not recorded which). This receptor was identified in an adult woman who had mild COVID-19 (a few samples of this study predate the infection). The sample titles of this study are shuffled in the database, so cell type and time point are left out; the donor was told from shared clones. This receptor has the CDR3 CASSSEVGTDTQYF. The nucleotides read TGTGCCAGCAGCTCTGAGGTGGGCACAGATACGCAGTATTTT.